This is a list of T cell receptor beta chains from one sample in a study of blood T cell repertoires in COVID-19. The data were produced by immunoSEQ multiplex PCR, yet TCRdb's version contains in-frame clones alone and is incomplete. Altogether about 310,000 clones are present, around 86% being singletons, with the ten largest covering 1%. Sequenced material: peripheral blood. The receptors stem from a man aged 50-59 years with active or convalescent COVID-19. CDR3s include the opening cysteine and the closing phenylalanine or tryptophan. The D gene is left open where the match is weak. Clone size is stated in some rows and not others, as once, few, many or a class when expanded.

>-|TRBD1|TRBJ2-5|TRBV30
CAWDGTGYQETQYF
TGTGCCTGGGACGGGACAGGGTACCAAGAGACCCAGTACTTC
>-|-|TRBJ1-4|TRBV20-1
CSASAGTPSVDEKLFF
TGCAGTGCTAGTGCCGGGACTCCGAGTGTGGATGAAAAACTGTTTTTT
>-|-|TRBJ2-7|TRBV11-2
CASSPQGRTIYEQYF
TGTGCCAGCAGCCCCCAGGGCAGGACAATCTACGAGCAGTACTTC
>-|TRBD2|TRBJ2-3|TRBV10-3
CAISESPSGRTDTQYF
TGTGCCATCAGTGAGTCTCCTAGCGGGAGAACAGATACGCAGTATTTT
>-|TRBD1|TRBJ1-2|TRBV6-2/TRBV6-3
CASSDRAAYGYTF
TGTGCCAGCAGTGACAGGGCTGCTTATGGCTACACCTTC
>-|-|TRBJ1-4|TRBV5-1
CASSLNLQNEKLFF
TGCGCCAGCAGCTTGAACTTACAGAATGAAAAACTGTTTTTT
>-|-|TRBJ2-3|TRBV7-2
CASSLAQGLDTQYF
TGTGCCAGCAGCTTAGCGCAGGGTTTGGATACGCAGTATTTT
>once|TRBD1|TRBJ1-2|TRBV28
CASGLTAQGANYGYTF
TGTGCCAGCGGCCTCACCGCACAGGGGGCGAACTATGGCTACACCTTC
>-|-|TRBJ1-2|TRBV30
CAWEGGGNRNGGYTF
TGTGCCTGGGAGGGAGGGGGAAATCGAAACGGTGGCTACACCTTC
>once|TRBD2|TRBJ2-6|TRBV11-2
CASSPTSGRGGANVLTF
TGTGCCAGCAGCCCGACTAGCGGGAGGGGTGGGGCCAACGTCCTGACTTTC
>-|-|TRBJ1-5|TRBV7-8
CASSIQERQPQHF
TGTGCCAGCAGCATACAGGAACGTCAGCCCCAGCATTTT
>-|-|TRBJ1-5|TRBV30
CAWSQQHDQPQHF
TGTGCCTGGAGTCAACAGCACGATCAGCCCCAGCATTTT
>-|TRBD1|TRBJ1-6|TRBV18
CASSPTGGDSPLHF
TGTGCCAGCTCACCGACAGGGGGGGATTCACCCCTCCACTTT
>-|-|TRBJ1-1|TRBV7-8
CASSPVHNRAANTEAFF
TGTGCCAGCAGCCCAGTACACAACAGGGCTGCGAACACTGAAGCTTTCTTT
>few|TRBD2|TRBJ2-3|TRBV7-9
CASSLTPGLGTDTQYF
TGTGCCAGCAGCTTAACCCCGGGACTAGGCACAGATACGCAGTATTTT
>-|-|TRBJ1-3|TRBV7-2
CASSFQGYSGNTIYF
TGTGCCAGCAGCTTCCAGGGGTACTCTGGAAACACCATATATTTT
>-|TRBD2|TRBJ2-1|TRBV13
CASRTSGMGSYNEQFF
TGTGCCAGCAGGACTAGCGGGATGGGGTCCTACAATGAGCAGTTCTTC
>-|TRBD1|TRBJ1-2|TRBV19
CASSPRTGGYGYTF
TGTGCCAGTAGTCCCAGGACAGGGGGCTATGGCTACACCTTC
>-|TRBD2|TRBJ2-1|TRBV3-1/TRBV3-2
CASSQGPSGSGEQFF
TGTGCCAGCAGCCAAGGCCCTAGCGGGAGTGGTGAGCAGTTCTTC
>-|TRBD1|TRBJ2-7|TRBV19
CASSMGQEREQYF
TGTGCCAGTAGTATGGGACAGGAGCGCGAGCAGTACTTC
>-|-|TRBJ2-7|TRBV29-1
CSVELGIREGYEQYF
TGCAGCGTTGAACTGGGGATACGGGAAGGCTACGAGCAGTACTTC
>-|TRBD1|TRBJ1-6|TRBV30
CAWSGTVYNSPLHF
TGTGCCTGGAGCGGGACAGTCTATAATTCACCCCTCCACTTT
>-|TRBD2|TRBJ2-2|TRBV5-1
CASSGAGAGTGELFF
TGCGCCAGCAGCGGGGCGGGAGCCGGGACCGGGGAGCTGTTTTTT
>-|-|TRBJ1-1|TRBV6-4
CASSLDSSYTEAFF
TGTGCCAGCAGTTTGGACAGTTCCTACACTGAAGCTTTCTTT
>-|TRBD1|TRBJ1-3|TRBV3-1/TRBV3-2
CASTSRGGRGDTIYF
TGTGCCAGCACCTCAAGAGGGGGCAGGGGAGACACCATATATTTT
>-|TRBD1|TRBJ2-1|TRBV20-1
CSAVGTGGQFF
TGCAGTGCCGTAGGTACAGGGGGGCAGTTCTTC
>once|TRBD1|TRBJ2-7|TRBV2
CAFTGVSYEQYF
TGTGCCTTCACAGGGGTCTCCTACGAGCAGTACTTC
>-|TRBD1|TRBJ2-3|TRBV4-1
CASSQDGDRGNTQYF
TGCGCCAGCAGCCAAGATGGGGACAGGGGGAATACGCAGTATTTT
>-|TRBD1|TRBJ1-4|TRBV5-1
CASSRDRASGEKLFF
TGCGCCAGCAGCCGAGACAGGGCTTCGGGTGAAAAACTGTTTTTT
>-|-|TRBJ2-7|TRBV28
CASSTIPGPPYEQYF
TGTGCCAGCAGCACGATCCCGGGTCCACCCTACGAGCAGTACTTC
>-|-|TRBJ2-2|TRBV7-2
CASSPLPGANTGELFF
TGTGCCAGCAGCCCCTTACCGGGGGCGAACACCGGGGAGCTGTTTTTT
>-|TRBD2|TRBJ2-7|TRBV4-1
CASSQDLVAGGHEQYF
TGCGCCAGCAGCCAAGATTTGGTAGCGGGAGGACACGAGCAGTACTTC
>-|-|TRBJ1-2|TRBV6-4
CASSGQQGDGYTF
TGTGCCAGCAGTGGGCAGCAAGGAGATGGCTACACCTTC
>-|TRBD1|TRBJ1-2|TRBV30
CALTGGYGYTF
TGTGCCCTGACAGGGGGCTATGGCTACACCTTC
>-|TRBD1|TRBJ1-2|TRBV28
CASSLSDRGLGGYTF
TGTGCCAGCAGTTTATCAGACAGGGGGCTCGGTGGCTACACCTTC
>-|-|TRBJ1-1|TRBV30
CAWSVKAAGKAFF
TGTGCCTGGAGTGTAAAAGCCGCAGGTAAAGCTTTCTTT
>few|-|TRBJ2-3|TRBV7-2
CASSSGLKDTQYF
TGTGCCAGCAGCTCGGGACTGAAAGATACGCAGTATTTT
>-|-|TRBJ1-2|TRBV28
CASSLEGGFYTF
TGTGCCAGCAGTCTCGAAGGGGGTTTCTACACCTTC
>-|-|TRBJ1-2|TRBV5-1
CASSLEGQPTGGYTF
TGCGCCAGCAGCTTGGAAGGACAGCCCACAGGTGGCTACACCTTC
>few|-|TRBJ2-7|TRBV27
CASSFNRGTFYEQYF
TGTGCCAGCAGTTTTAATCGGGGGACTTTCTACGAGCAGTACTTC
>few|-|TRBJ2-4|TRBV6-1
CASSETDLKNIQYF
TGTGCCAGCAGTGAAACAGACCTTAAAAACATTCAGTACTTC
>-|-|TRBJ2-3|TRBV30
CAWAGVPAARTDTQYF
TGTGCCTGGGCAGGGGTTCCGGCCGCTCGCACAGATACGCAGTATTTT
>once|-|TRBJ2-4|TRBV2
CASSGVGGEYF
TGTGCCAGCAGTGGAGTCGGGGGAGAGTACTTC
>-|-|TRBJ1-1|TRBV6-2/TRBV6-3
CASSYSRGGNTEAFF
TGTGCCAGCAGTTACTCGAGAGGGGGGAACACTGAAGCTTTCTTT
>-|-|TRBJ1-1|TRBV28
CASSLNIPTTEAFF
TGTGCCAGCAGTTTAAACATACCTACGACAGAAGCTTTCTTT
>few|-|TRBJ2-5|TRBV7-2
CASSITWRSETQYF
TGTGCCAGCAGCATCACATGGAGGTCGGAGACCCAGTACTTC
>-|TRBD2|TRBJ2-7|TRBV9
CASSVDPSGRTYEQYF
TGTGCCAGCAGCGTAGATCCTAGCGGGAGGACCTACGAGCAGTACTTC